One T cell receptor (beta chain) is described in this entry. The antigen is not known. TCRdb reanalysed the RT-PCR reads using MiXCR and keeps one entry per CDR3 protein. Among approximately 700,000 distinct CDR3 sequences listed, about 15% were seen once. CDR1 is DFQATT, CDR2 SNEGSKA, per germline (reference sequence). The germline V and J ends were trimmed by 4 bases and 7 bases, with 17 bases remaining between them. This CDR3 comprises 14 residues. The data originate from a study of response to subunit inactivated influenza vaccine. Study-level results: A suggestion made by the authors is that each seasonal influenza vaccination recruits few new T cells.

The sample here was PBMCs from blood, taken approximately 13 days after vaccination. This sequence joins TRBV20-1 and TRBJ2-1, with a tentative D call TRBD2 (5 bases). This clonotype was sampled from a man over 45 who received an inactivated influenza vaccine. CDR3 region: CSATEDLSVNEQFF. The CDR3 nucleotides are TGCAGTGCTACCGAGGACTTATCGGTGAATGAGCAGTTCTTC.